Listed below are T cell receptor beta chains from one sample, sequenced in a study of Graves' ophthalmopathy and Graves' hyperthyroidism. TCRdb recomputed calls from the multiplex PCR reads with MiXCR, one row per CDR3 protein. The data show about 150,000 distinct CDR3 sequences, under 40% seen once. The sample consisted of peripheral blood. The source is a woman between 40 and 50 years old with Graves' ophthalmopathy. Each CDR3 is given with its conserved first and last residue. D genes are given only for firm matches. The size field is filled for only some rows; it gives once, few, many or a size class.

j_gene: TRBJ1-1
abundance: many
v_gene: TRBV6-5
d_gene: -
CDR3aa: CASSRRGENTEAFF
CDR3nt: TGTGCCAGCAGTAGGAGGGGGGAGAACACTGAAGCTTTCTTT

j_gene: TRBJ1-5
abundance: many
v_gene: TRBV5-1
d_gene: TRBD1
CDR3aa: CASSAGQGNQPQHF
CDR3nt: TGTGCCAGCAGTGCGGGACAGGGGAATCAGCCCCAGCATTTT

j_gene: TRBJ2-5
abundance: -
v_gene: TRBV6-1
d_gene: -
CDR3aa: CASSPMSGETQYF
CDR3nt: TGTGCCAGCAGCCCTATGTCAGGGGAGACCCAGTACTTC

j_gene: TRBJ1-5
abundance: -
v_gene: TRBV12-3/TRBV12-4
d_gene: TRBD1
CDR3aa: CATSPEDRGNQPQHF
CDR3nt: TGTGCCACCAGCCCGGAGGACAGGGGGAATCAGCCCCAGCATTTT

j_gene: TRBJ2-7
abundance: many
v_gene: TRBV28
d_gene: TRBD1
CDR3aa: CASSDRVEQYF
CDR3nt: TGTGCCAGCAGTGACAGGGTCGAGCAGTACTTC

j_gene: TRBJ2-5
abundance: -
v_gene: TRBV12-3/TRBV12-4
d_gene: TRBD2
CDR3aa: CASSLSGRAETQYF
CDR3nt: TGTGCCAGCAGTTTAAGCGGGAGGGCCGAGACCCAGTACTTC

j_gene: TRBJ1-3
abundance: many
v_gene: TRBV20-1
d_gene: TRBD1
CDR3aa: CSARGRDRYPGNTIYF
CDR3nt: TGCAGTGCTAGAGGCCGGGACAGGTACCCTGGAAACACCATATATTTT

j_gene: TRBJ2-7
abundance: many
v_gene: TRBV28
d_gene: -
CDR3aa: CASSSTRGSYEQYF
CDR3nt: TGTGCCAGCTCATCAACCCGGGGGTCCTACGAGCAGTACTTC

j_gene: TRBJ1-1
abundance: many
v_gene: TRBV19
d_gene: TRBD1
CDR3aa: CASSGGQGLNTEASF
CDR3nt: TGTGCCAGTAGTGGGGGACAGGGGTTGAACACTGAAGCTTCCTTT

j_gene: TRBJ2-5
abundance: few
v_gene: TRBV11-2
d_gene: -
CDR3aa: CASSLDWQETQYF
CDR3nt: TGTGCCAGCAGCTTGGACTGGCAAGAGACCCAGTACTTC

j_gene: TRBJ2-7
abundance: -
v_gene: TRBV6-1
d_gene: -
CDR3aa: CASSQVRHRDGEQYF
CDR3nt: TGTGCCAGCAGCCAAGTTCGTCACAGGGACGGGGAGCAGTACTTC

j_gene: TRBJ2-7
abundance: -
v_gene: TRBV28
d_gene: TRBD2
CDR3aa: CASTPTIAGSIYEQYF
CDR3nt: TGTGCCAGCACCCCTACCATAGCGGGAAGTATCTACGAGCAGTACTTC

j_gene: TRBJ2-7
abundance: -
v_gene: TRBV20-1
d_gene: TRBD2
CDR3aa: CSARGLAGSYEQYF
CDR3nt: TGCAGTGCTCGCGGACTAGCGGGATCCTACGAGCAGTACTTC

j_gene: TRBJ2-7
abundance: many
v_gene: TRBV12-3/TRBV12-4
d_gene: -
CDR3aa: CASSSWTEQYF
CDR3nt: TGTGCCAGCAGTTCCTGGACCGAGCAGTACTTC

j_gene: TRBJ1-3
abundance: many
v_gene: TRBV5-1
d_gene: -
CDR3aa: CASSREGSGNTIYF
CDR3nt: TGCGCCAGCAGCCGCGAAGGGTCTGGAAACACCATATATTTT

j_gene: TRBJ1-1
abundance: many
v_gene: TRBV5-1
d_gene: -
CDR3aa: CASSTRPGNEAFF
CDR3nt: TGCGCCAGCAGCACACGACCCGGGAATGAAGCTTTCTTT

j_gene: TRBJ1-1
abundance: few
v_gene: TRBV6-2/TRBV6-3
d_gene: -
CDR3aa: CASLFSRNTEAFF
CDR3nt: TGTGCCAGCCTCTTTAGCCGGAACACTGAAGCTTTCTTT

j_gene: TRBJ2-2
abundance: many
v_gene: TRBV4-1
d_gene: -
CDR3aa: CASSQEARGRAGELFF
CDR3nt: TGCGCCAGCAGCCAAGAAGCGAGGGGGAGGGCCGGGGAGCTGTTTTTT

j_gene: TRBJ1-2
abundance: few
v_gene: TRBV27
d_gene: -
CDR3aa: CASKWGENYGYTF
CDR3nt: TGTGCCAGCAAATGGGGGGAAAACTATGGCTACACCTTC

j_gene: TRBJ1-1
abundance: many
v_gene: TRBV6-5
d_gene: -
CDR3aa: CASSYDKNNRVTFF
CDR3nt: TGTGCCAGCAGTTACGATAAAAATAATAGGGTAACTTTCTTT

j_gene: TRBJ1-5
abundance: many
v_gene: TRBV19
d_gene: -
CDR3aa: CASGDTLFNQPQHF
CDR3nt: TGTGCCAGTGGGGACACTTTATTTAATCAGCCCCAGCATTTT

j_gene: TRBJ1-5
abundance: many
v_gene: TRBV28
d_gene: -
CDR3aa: CASSPARTSNQPQHF
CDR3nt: TGTGCCAGCAGCCCGGCCCGGACGAGCAATCAGCCCCAGCATTTT

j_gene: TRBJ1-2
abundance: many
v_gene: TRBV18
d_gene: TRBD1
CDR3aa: CASSSSGQGHYGYTF
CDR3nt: TGTGCCAGCTCATCGAGCGGACAGGGTCACTATGGCTACACCTTC

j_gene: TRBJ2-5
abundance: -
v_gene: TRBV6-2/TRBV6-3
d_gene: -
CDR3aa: CASLASPMLETQYF
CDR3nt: TGTGCCAGCTTGGCTAGCCCGATGTTAGAGACCCAGTACTTC

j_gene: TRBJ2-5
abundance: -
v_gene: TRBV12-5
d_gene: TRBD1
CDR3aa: CASGLGRLDRPGEETQYF
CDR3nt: TGTGCTAGTGGTTTGGGACGGTTGGACAGGCCTGGGGAGGAGACCCAGTACTTC

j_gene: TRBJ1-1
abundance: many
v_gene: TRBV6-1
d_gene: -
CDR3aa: CASSDVVEAFF
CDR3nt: TGTGCCAGCAGTGACGTGGTGGAAGCTTTCTTT

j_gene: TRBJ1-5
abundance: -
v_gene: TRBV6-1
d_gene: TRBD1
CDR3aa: CASRRTGRNQPQHF
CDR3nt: TGTGCCAGCAGAAGGACAGGACGCAATCAGCCCCAGCATTTT

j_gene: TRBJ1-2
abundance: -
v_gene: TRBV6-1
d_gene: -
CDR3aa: CASRFRPGTDNGYTF
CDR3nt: TGTGCCAGCAGATTCAGACCCGGGACTGATAATGGCTACACCTTC

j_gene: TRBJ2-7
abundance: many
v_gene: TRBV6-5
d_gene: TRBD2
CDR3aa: CASSTTSGAIYEQYF
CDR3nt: TGTGCCAGCAGTACGACTAGCGGGGCAATCTACGAGCAGTACTTC

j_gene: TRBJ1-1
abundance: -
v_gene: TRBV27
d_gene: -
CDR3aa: CASNVGRRTEAFF
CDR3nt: TGTGCCAGCAATGTCGGTCGAAGGACTGAAGCTTTCTTT

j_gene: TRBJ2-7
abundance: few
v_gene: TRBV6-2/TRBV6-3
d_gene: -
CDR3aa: CASSLDTTYEQYF
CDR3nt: TGTGCCAGCAGTCTTGACACGACCTACGAGCAGTACTTC

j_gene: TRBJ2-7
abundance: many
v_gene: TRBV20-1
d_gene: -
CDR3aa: CSAREIARSYEQYF
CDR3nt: TGCAGTGCTAGAGAGATAGCGAGAAGCTACGAGCAGTACTTC

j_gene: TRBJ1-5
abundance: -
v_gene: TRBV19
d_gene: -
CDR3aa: CASTNGQSDQPQHF
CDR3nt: TGTGCCAGTACCAACGGACAGTCTGATCAGCCCCAGCATTTT

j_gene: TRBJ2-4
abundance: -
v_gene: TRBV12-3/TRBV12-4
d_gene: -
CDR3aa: CASSFPAGLAKNIQYF
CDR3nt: TGTGCCAGCAGTTTTCCGGCGGGACTAGCCAAAAACATTCAGTACTTC

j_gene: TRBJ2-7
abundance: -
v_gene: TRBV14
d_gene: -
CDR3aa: CASSQEQGGKNEQYF
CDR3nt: TGTGCCAGCAGCCAAGAGCAGGGGGGAAAAAACGAGCAGTACTTC

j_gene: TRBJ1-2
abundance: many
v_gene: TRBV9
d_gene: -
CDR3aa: CASSGDEWPGYTF
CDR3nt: TGTGCCAGCAGCGGGGACGAGTGGCCTGGCTACACCTTC

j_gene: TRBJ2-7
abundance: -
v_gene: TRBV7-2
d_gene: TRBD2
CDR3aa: CASSLGVGTSSYEQYF
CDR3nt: TGTGCCAGCAGCTTAGGGGTTGGGACTAGCTCCTACGAGCAGTACTTC

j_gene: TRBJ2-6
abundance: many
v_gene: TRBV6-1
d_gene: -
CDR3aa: CASSRELASGANVLTF
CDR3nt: TGTGCCAGCAGCCGAGAATTAGCGTCGGGGGCCAACGTCCTGACTTTC

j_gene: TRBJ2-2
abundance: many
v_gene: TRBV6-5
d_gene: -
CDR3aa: CASVHRYTGELFF
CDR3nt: TGTGCCAGCGTACACAGGTACACCGGGGAGCTGTTTTTT

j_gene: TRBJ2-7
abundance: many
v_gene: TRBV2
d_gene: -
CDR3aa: CASTQTRDTIYEQYF
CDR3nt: TGTGCCAGCACTCAAACCCGGGACACAATCTACGAGCAGTACTTC